The source of this T cell receptor beta chain is a study of blood T cell repertoires in COVID-19. Study background: Acute-phase and convalescent COVID-19 samples originated in the United States, Italy and Spain. In each case, the material was cDNA or gDNA derived from T cells, B-cell-depleted T cells, or PBMCs.

Original analysis: Reference gene primer amplification in the assay estimated nucleated cell counts. Assay: immunoSEQ multiplex PCR; the TCRdb copy retains only in-frame clones and omits some. Clone size and the V and J calls come from that table; the DNA yielded D and trimming. Of almost 70,000 clones detected, 60% to 85% appear once; the ten largest clones hold more than 15%. This CDR3 has 15 residues. Germline V gene lookup returns CDR1 SGHRS and CDR2 YFSETQ. With 1 base removed from V and 1 base from J, the gap between germline ends came to 10 bases. The sequenced sample consisted of peripheral blood. The clonotype was recovered from a man in his 60s with acute or convalescent COVID-19. The J gene is TRBJ2-3, the V gene TRBV5-1; D is perhaps TRBD1 (5 bases). The CDR3 nucleotides are TGCGCCAGCAGCTTGACAGGCCCACGCACAGATACGCAGTATTTT. Amino acid sequence: CASSLTGPRTDTQYF.